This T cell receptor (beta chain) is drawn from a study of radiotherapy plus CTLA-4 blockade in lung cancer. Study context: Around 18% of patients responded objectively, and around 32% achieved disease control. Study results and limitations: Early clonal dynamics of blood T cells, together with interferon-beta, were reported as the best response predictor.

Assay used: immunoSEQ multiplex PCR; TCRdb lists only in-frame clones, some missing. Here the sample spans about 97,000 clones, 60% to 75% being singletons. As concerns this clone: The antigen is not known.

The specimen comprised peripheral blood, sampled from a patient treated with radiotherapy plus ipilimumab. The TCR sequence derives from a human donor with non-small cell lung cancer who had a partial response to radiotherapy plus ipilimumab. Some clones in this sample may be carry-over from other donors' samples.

CDR3 protein: CASSYSISGPYEQYF. CDR3 sequence (DNA): TGTGCCAGCAGTTACTCAATTAGCGGTCCCTACGAGCAGTACTTC. The chain recombines TRBV6-5 with TRBJ2-7; D perhaps matches TRBD2 (6 bases). Germline V gives CDR1 MNHEY, CDR2 SVGAGI. The CDR3 totals 15 residues. V shed 0 bases and J shed 2 bases, with 11 bases lying between them.